The rows below give T cell receptor beta chains drawn from one sample of a study of shared clonotypes between healthy human individuals. Produced via immunoSEQ multiplex PCR; TCRdb's table is partial and in-frame only. The table lists approximately 99,000 clones, roughly 70% of them singletons. Sequencing was performed on memory CD8+ T cells sorted from blood. These receptors were obtained from a woman younger than 45 in good health. Each CDR3 is given with its conserved first and last residue. A D gene is named only where the DNA matches it firmly. Clone sizes are given selectively: once, few, many, or a class where the clone is expanded.

.	TRBJ1-1	.	TRBV27	TGTGCCAGCAGACCAAAAAAACCGACAGGAAACATGAACACTGAAGCTTTCTTT	CASRPKKPTGNMNTEAFF
.	TRBJ2-2	.	TRBV28	TGTGCCAGCAGTTTTCTGTCCCCCGGGGAGCTGTTTTTT	CASSFLSPGELFF
.	TRBJ1-2	.	TRBV28	TGTGCCAGCAGTATCCTCTTGGGGCCCCACGGAGACTATGGCTACACCTTC	CASSILLGPHGDYGYTF
.	TRBJ2-7	.	TRBV5-1	TGCGCCAGCACGTCTGGTTTGGGGGAGCAGTACTTC	CASTSGLGEQYF
.	TRBJ2-2	TRBD2	TRBV9	TGTGCCAGCAGCCCGAGACAGAGACTAGCGGGAGTAAGGACTTACACCGGGGAGCTGTTTTTT	CASSPRQRLAGVRTYTGELFF
.	TRBJ2-1	.	TRBV6-5	TGTGCCAGCAGTTACGGCGGGCTACCCTACAATGAGCAGTTCTTC	CASSYGGLPYNEQFF
many	TRBJ1-3	.	TRBV6-1	TGTGCCAGCAGTGAAGACGGTGCCTCTGGAAACACCATATATTTT	CASSEDGASGNTIYF
.	TRBJ1-3	.	TRBV9	TGTGCCAGCAGCGAGGGTACTGGAAACACCATATATTTT	CASSEGTGNTIYF
.	TRBJ2-2	.	TRBV28	TGTGCCAGCAGTAGGGGGGCCGGGGAGCTGTTTTTT	CASSRGAGELFF
.	TRBJ1-1	.	TRBV5-5	TGTGCCAGCAGCTTGTCACAGGCCAACACTGAAGCTTTCTTT	CASSLSQANTEAFF
.	TRBJ2-1	.	TRBV7-9	TGTGCCAGCAGCCCCCGGGGCGGAAGTGCCTACAATGAGCAGTTCTTC	CASSPRGGSAYNEQFF
few	TRBJ2-7	.	TRBV7-9	TGTGCCAGCAGCGAGAATAGGTGGACTATCGACTACGAGCAGTACTTC	CASSENRWTIDYEQYF